The clone carrying this T cell receptor beta chain came up many times. Recently diagnosed hyperthyroidism of less than 2 months' duration affected patients aged 18 to 65. Diagnoses were established using clinical symptoms, serum thyroxine and TRAb, thyroid ultrasound and orbital computed tomography. Amplification of TCR beta CDR3 regions was performed using RNA transcripts as template. First-round RT-PCR targeting the TCR CDR3 was performed with the HTBI primer set. Using its own MiXCR run on the multiplex PCR reads, TCRdb lists one record per CDR3 protein. The sample contains hundreds of thousands of distinct CDR3 sequences, about 14% of which appear only once. Germline lookup yields CDR1 DFQATT and CDR2 SNEGSKA (reference sequence). The V and J ends lost 2 bases and 5 bases respectively, with 16 bases between them. This CDR3 comprises 14 residues. This sample was included in a study of T cells in Graves' hyperthyroidism and ophthalmopathy.

J is TRBJ2-7 and V is TRBV20-1, with a tentative D call TRBD1 (6 bases). Specimen: blood. This receptor was identified in a woman under 30 with Graves' hyperthyroidism. The CDR3: CSARKQGRLNEQYF. In nucleotides, the CDR3 is TGCAGTGCTAGAAAACAGGGCAGATTGAACGAGCAGTACTTC.